This TCR beta chain was recorded in a study of T cell repertoires in cytomegalovirus infection. Whole-study results and caveats: The cumulative frequency of public TCR beta families distinguished individuals who carried CMV together with the relevant HLA. The ex vivo response showed dominance by HLA-C-restricted CMV-specific TCR beta clonotypes.

TCRdb recomputed calls from the reads with MiXCR, one row per CDR3 protein. Of around 530,000 distinct CDR3 sequences in the sample, approximately 26% were seen once. Trimming removed 4 bases from V and 5 bases from J, with 15 bases in between. CDR1 is LNHDA, CDR2 SQIVND, per germline (reference sequence). CDR3 size: 15 residues. A note on this clonotype: The antigen remains unidentified.

This chain connects TRBV19 to TRBJ2-1, with D perhaps TRBD2 (6 bases). Sequenced sample: PBMCs. The receptor was isolated from a human donor in good health (CMV status not recorded). Some clones in this sample may be carry-over from other donors' samples. The chain's CDR3 is CASSTRRLGDNEQFF. The CDR3 DNA reads TGTGCCAGTAGTACGAGACGACTAGGGGACAATGAGCAGTTCTTC.